The T cell receptor beta chain under discussion was sequenced for a study of cytomegalovirus exposure and HLA in healthy donors. Overall study results and limits: 150 or so TCR beta chains were listed as cytomegalovirus-associated.

This clone was observed once. Its antigen remains unidentified. PCR involved 60 Vbeta and 13 Jbeta primers. This table comes from immunoSEQ multiplex PCR, and its TCRdb copy is limited to in-frame clones, with some not included. This sample carries about 160,000 clones, about 72% of them seen once, and the ten largest clones take over 1.2%. Nominally healthy donors provided the samples, though records likely missed some immune exposures. The sequencing input was PBMCs. This clonotype was sampled from a man aged 60 to 69 in good health and CMV-seronegative.

CDR3 in DNA: TGTGCCAGCGGGCAGCAGGGGGAGTACTTC. Amino acid sequence: CASGQQGEYF. This chain links TRBV6-1 with TRBJ2-7, with TRBD1 matching 7 bases. CDR3 length: 10 amino acids. Trimming cost V 8 bases and J 11 bases; bases outside gene matches: 6. CDR1 and CDR2 (germline): MNHNS, SASEGT.